The next 22 T cell receptor beta chains were all read from a single sample in a study of neurological immune-mediated disorders. TCRdb passed the 5' RACE reads through MiXCR, listing each CDR3 protein once. The sample lists approximately 48,000 distinct CDR3 sequences; roughly 17% were seen once. The specimen sequenced was PBMCs. The origin of the receptors is a man in his 60s in good health.

The chain combines TRBV5-8 with TRBJ1-6; D not resolved. The CDR3 spans 11 residues. Germline values: CDR1 SGHTS, CDR2 YDEGEE. V gave up 0 bases and J gave up 8 bases, with 0 bases separating them. Here the CDR3 reads CASSLDSPLHF. CDR3 bases: TGTGCCAGCAGCTTGGATTCACCCCTCCACTTT.

This clonotype has ten or more counts. The rearrangement links TRBV2 to TRBJ1-1; the D is unclear. CDR3 length: 15 residues. Germline V gene lookup returns CDR1 SNHLY and CDR2 FYNNEI. V shed 1 base and J shed 0 bases, with 9 bases lying between them. CDR3 in amino acids: CASSEVPAMNTEAFF. The CDR3 region has the DNA TGTGCCAGCAGTGAAGTTCCCGCGATGAACACTGAAGCTTTCTTT.

The rearrangement uses TRBV7-7 and TRBJ2-5; 7 bases fit TRBD1. Germline CDR1 is SSHAT and CDR2 is FNYEAQ (reference sequence). V lost 2 bases to trimming and J lost 4 bases; unmatched junction nucleotides: 7. The CDR3 runs to 15 residues. DNA for the CDR3: TGTGCCAGCAGCTTAACCAGAGGGGGCGGAGAGACCCAGTACTTC. Protein product: CASSLTRGGGETQYF.

This clonotype was counted ten times or more. This chain links TRBV25-1 with TRBJ2-1, with TRBD1 identical over 8 bases. The V gene's germline CDR1 is MGHDK and CDR2 SYGVNS. The CDR3 is 14 amino acids. Trimming took 4 bases from V and 6 from J; bases not matched to a gene: 5. This CDR3 is CASSAGQVRNEQFF. The CDR3 DNA reads as TGTGCCAGCAGTGCGGGACAGGTGCGCAATGAGCAGTTCTTC.

Concerning this clonotype: A much larger clonotype is one base distant, so this may be a read error. The rearrangement links TRBV20-1 to TRBJ1-2, with unresolved D. The germline V gene has CDR1 DFQATT and CDR2 SNEGSKA (reference sequence). V was clipped by 2 bases and J by 4 bases, with 5 bases between them. The CDR3 length is 11 residues. The CDR3, as DNA: TGCAGTGCTAGAAAGGTCTATGGCTACACCTTC. Translation: CSARKVYGYTF.

This clonotype occurred many times. The chain uses TRBV12-3 or TRBV12-4 and TRBJ2-5; D is undetermined. The CDR3 is made up of 15 amino acids. Between the trimmed V and J ends, which lost 3 bases and 1 base, there was a span of 12 bases. For the CDR3, the DNA is TGTGCCAGCAGTTTTCTCCCGGCTAGCCAAGAGACCCAGTACTTC. Translating gives CASSFLPASQETQYF.

This clonotype showed up many times. The chain combines TRBV6-6 with TRBJ2-3; D ambiguous. The germline gives CDR1 MNHNY, CDR2 SVGAGI (reference sequence). Trimming left V 7 bases short and J 2 bases short, with 16 bases between. The CDR3 contains 15 residues. The chain's CDR3 is CASTPAKADTDTQYF. The CDR3 nucleotides are TGTGCCAGCACCCCAGCCAAGGCCGACACAGATACGCAGTATTTT.

Comment on this clonotype: At one end the junction does not follow the germline gene, possibly because of a read error. The V and J genes are TRBV28 and TRBJ2-6; 7 nucleotides align to TRBD1. Germline CDR1 and CDR2: MDHEN and SYDVKM. The CDR3 covers 16 residues. The CDR3: CASRGDSSTGANVLTF. The CDR3 coding sequence is TGTGCCAGCAGGGGGGACAGTTCGACTGGGGCTAACGTCCTGACTTTC.

The CDR3 coding sequence is TGTGCCAGCAGATCCCGGGACAGGGCAACAGATACGCAGTATTTT. It codes for CASRSRDRATDTQYF. V usage is TRBV6-2 or TRBV6-3 and J usage is TRBJ2-3; TRBD1 aligns across 9 bases. V lost 6 bases to trimming and J lost 3 bases; unmatched junction nucleotides: 7. CDR1 and CDR2 (germline): MNHEY, SVGEGT. This CDR3 spans 15 amino acids.

This clonotype was detected ten times or more. The chain recombines TRBV29-1 with TRBJ2-7, with 9 bases aligning to TRBD2. The CDR3 runs 14 residues. The V and J ends lost 1 base and 3 bases, in that order; junction bases with no gene match: 4. Germline CDR1 reads SQVTM; CDR2 reads ANQGSEA. The CDR3 region has the DNA TGCAGCGTTGAAGGGGGACTAGCTCACTACGAGCAGTACTTC. Its protein product is CSVEGGLAHYEQYF.

About this clonotype: This clone may be a read error of a much larger clone one base away. The chain joins TRBV4-1 to TRBJ2-5, with unresolved D. The V gene's germline CDR1 is MGHRA and CDR2 YSYEKL. V lost 3 bases and J lost 4, with 12 bases in between. The CDR3 runs to 14 residues. The CDR3 bases are TGCGCCAGCAGCCACATAGGGTTGGCAGAGACCCAGTACTTC. Amino acid sequence: CASSHIGLAETQYF.

Ten or more counts support this clonotype. The J gene is TRBJ2-1, the V gene TRBV20-1; D might be TRBD1 or TRBD2, each matching 5 bases. Germline V gene sequence: CDR1 DFQATT, CDR2 SNEGSKA (reference sequence). The CDR3 has 12 amino acids. V dropped 3 bases and J dropped 5 bases, with 8 bases sitting between them. The CDR3 nucleotides are TGCAGTGCTAGGGGGGAAAACAATGAGCAGTTCTTC. Its protein product is CSARGENNEQFF.

This clonotype came up many times. The chain is built from TRBV28 and TRBJ2-7; D possibly uses TRBD1 or TRBD2 (5 bases each). This CDR3 is built from 15 residues. In germline, CDR1 is MDHEN, CDR2 SYDVKM. V gave up 7 bases and J gave up 2 bases, with 18 bases separating them. DNA for the CDR3: TGTGCCAGCATTACAGGTGCCCCGGGGACCTACGAGCAGTACTTC. This sequence encodes CASITGAPGTYEQYF.

This clonotype was detected ten times or more. V is TRBV20-1 and J is TRBJ2-7; 9 bases align to TRBD2. The CDR3 is 15 amino acids. Germline V gives CDR1 DFQATT, CDR2 SNEGSKA (reference sequence). Losses at the gene ends were 4 bases for V and 5 bases for J; bases not matched to a gene: 12. CDR3 residues: CSANRRGGRADEQYF. In nucleotides, the CDR3 is TGCAGTGCTAATAGAAGGGGCGGGAGGGCCGACGAGCAGTACTTC.

This clonotype was detected many times. The chain combines TRBV28 with TRBJ1-3, with D unclear. The CDR3 extends over 13 amino acids. Germline assignment: CDR1 MDHEN and CDR2 SYDVKM. V was cut by 7 bases and J by 2 bases, with 9 bases left in between. The CDR3 loop reads CASTGTTGNTIYF. DNA for the CDR3: TGTGCCAGCACCGGCACAACTGGAAACACCATATATTTT. Looking up the rest from reference TRBV28 and TRBJ1-3 gives the full variable domain: DVKVTQSSRYLVKRTGEKVFLECVQDMDHENMFWYRQDPGLGLRLIYFSYDVKMKEKGDIPEGYSVSREKKERFSLILESASTNQTSMYLCASTGTTGNTIYFGEGSWLTVV.

The chain is built from TRBV5-1 and TRBJ1-1; a possible D gene is TRBD1 (5 bases). Trimming left V 1 base short and J 6 bases short, with 13 bases between. The CDR3 contains 14 residues. The germline CDR1 and CDR2 sequences are SGHRS and YFSETQ. The CDR3 nucleotides read TGCGCCAGCAGCTTGAGGGGCGAGCCAGCTGAAGCTTTCTTT. It specifies CASSLRGEPAEAFF.

This clonotype occurred many times. The rearrangement uses TRBV7-3 and TRBJ2-2; no clear D gene. Germline CDR1 is SGHTA and CDR2 is FQGTGA. The V end lost 3 bases, the J end lost 0 bases, and 5 bases lay between the germline ends. CDR3 length: 14 amino acids. In DNA, the CDR3 is TGTGCCAGCAGCTTGGGCACGAACACCGGGGAGCTGTTTTTT. As protein: CASSLGTNTGELFF.

This clonotype occurred many times. The V gene is TRBV27, the J gene TRBJ1-4, with D possibly TRBD1 on 6 matching bases. This CDR3 has 15 residues. With 2 bases removed from V and 6 bases from J, the gap between germline ends came to 13 bases. Germline CDR1 reads MNHEY; CDR2 reads SMNVEV (reference sequence). CDR3 region: CASSLVPRQDEKLFF. Here the CDR3 DNA reads TGTGCCAGCAGTTTAGTTCCGAGACAGGATGAAAAACTGTTTTTT.

This clonotype occurred a few times. The chain employs TRBV10-3 and TRBJ2-1, with 8 bases lining up with TRBD2. Germline V gives CDR1 ENHRY, CDR2 SYGVKD. V shed 0 bases, J shed 9 bases, and the junction held 10 bases outside the gene matches. The CDR3 has 16 residues. CDR3 coding DNA: TGTGCCATCAGTGAGTCGAAGGGTAGCGGGAAGGTTGAGCAGTTCTTC. Residues: CAISESKGSGKVEQFF.

This clonotype was counted ten times or more. The chain employs TRBV3-1 and TRBJ1-5, with D unclear. Germline values: CDR1 LGHDT, CDR2 YNNKEL (reference sequence). The CDR3 spans 14 residues. Deletions cut 0 bases from V and 9 bases from J, with 12 bases between. CDR3 in amino acids: CASSQDRLQGPQHF. The CDR3 coding sequence is TGTGCCAGCAGCCAAGATCGGCTACAAGGGCCCCAGCATTTT.

At least ten counts were recorded for this clonotype. Compared with germline, one end of the junction differs, possibly owing to a read error. The rearrangement uses TRBV4-1 and TRBJ2-7; 8 bases line up with TRBD1. This CDR3 is built from 12 residues. Germline V gene data show CDR1 as MGHRA and CDR2 as YSYEKL. CDR3 sequence (DNA): TGCGCCAGCAGCCCGGGACAGGAGAGAAGGGACTTC. This gives the protein CASSPGQERRDF.

This clonotype was observed many times. The chain has TRBV20-1 and TRBJ2-1; 9 bases map to TRBD2. V was pared by 0 bases and J by 7 bases, with 7 bases of the junction left unmatched. CDR1 DFQATT and CDR2 SNEGSKA come from the germline V gene (reference sequence). This CDR3 region has 15 residues. The CDR3 loop reads CSARDSRLADNEQFF. The CDR3 DNA reads as TGCAGTGCTAGAGATTCGAGACTAGCGGATAATGAGCAGTTCTTC.